A selection of T cell receptor beta chains follows, all from one sample in a study of blood T cell repertoires in COVID-19. This table comes from immunoSEQ multiplex PCR, and its TCRdb copy is limited to in-frame clones, with some not included. In the table there are approximately 320,000 clones, roughly 85% of which are singletons. What was sequenced was peripheral blood. The receptors stem from a human donor in a cohort sampled during active COVID-19. The CDR3 runs from the conserved cysteine through the conserved F or W. D genes are given only for firm matches. The size field is filled for only some rows; it gives once, few, many or a size class.

d_gene: .
abundance: .
v_gene: TRBV9
len: 14
j_gene: TRBJ1-5
CDR3nt: TGTGCCAGCAGCGCAGGGACTGGGAGCGAGCCCCAGCATTTT
CDR3aa: CASSAGTGSEPQHF

d_gene: .
abundance: .
v_gene: TRBV19
len: 13
j_gene: TRBJ2-7
CDR3nt: TGTGCCACTTCGGGACAAGCCAATTACGAGCAGTACTTC
CDR3aa: CATSGQANYEQYF

d_gene: TRBD2
abundance: .
v_gene: TRBV27
len: 18
j_gene: TRBJ2-6
CDR3nt: TGTGCCAGCAGGGGCGCAGGGTCGGGGGGCTCTGGGGCCAACGTCCTGACTTTC
CDR3aa: CASRGAGSGGSGANVLTF

d_gene: .
abundance: .
v_gene: TRBV7-3
len: 15
j_gene: TRBJ2-5
CDR3nt: TGTGCCAGCAGCTTAACGGGGGCTTTGAAAGAGACCCAGTACTTC
CDR3aa: CASSLTGALKETQYF

d_gene: .
abundance: .
v_gene: TRBV5-8
len: 15
j_gene: TRBJ1-5
CDR3nt: TGTGCCAGCACGGCGGAGGAGGGCAGCAATCAGCCCCAGCATTTT
CDR3aa: CASTAEEGSNQPQHF

d_gene: TRBD1
abundance: .
v_gene: TRBV5-1
len: 14
j_gene: TRBJ1-2
CDR3nt: TGCGCCAGCAGTCATCCCGGACAGGTGGATGGCTACACCTTC
CDR3aa: CASSHPGQVDGYTF

d_gene: .
abundance: .
v_gene: TRBV12-3/TRBV12-4
len: 13
j_gene: TRBJ1-2
CDR3nt: TGTGCCAGCAGTTTACCAGGGGCCTATGGCTACACCTTC
CDR3aa: CASSLPGAYGYTF

d_gene: TRBD1
abundance: .
v_gene: TRBV7-2
len: 14
j_gene: TRBJ1-1
CDR3nt: TGTGCCAGCAGCATCGACAGGGGTTGGACTGAAGCTTTCTTT
CDR3aa: CASSIDRGWTEAFF

d_gene: .
abundance: .
v_gene: TRBV27
len: 16
j_gene: TRBJ2-2
CDR3nt: TGTGCCAGCAGGCCGGTGGGGCAGGGGAAGGCCGGGGAGCTGTTTTTT
CDR3aa: CASRPVGQGKAGELFF

d_gene: TRBD2
abundance: .
v_gene: TRBV4-1
len: 16
j_gene: TRBJ2-1
CDR3nt: TGCGCCAGCAGCCAAGGTTGGGGACTAGCTAAGAATGAGCAGTTCTTC
CDR3aa: CASSQGWGLAKNEQFF

d_gene: .
abundance: .
v_gene: TRBV28
len: 16
j_gene: TRBJ1-2
CDR3nt: TGTGCCAGCAGTTCCCCCTACTCCTCGGGGAGCTATGGCTACACCTTC
CDR3aa: CASSSPYSSGSYGYTF

d_gene: TRBD2
abundance: .
v_gene: TRBV10-3
len: 16
j_gene: TRBJ2-5
CDR3nt: TGTGCCACCGGAGGGACGACTAGCGGGAGCCAAGAGACCCAGTACTTC
CDR3aa: CATGGTTSGSQETQYF

d_gene: .
abundance: .
v_gene: TRBV18
len: 12
j_gene: TRBJ2-5
CDR3nt: TGTGCCAGCTCACCCAGCCAAGAGACCCAGTACTTC
CDR3aa: CASSPSQETQYF

d_gene: .
abundance: once
v_gene: TRBV5-6
len: 17
j_gene: TRBJ1-4
CDR3nt: TGTGCCAGCAGCTTGGATACCACAGGGTATCCTAATGAAAAACTGTTTTTT
CDR3aa: CASSLDTTGYPNEKLFF

d_gene: TRBD1
abundance: .
v_gene: TRBV24-1
len: 16
j_gene: TRBJ2-3
CDR3nt: TGTGCCACCAGTGATACGACAGGGGGAAACACAGATACGCAGTATTTT
CDR3aa: CATSDTTGGNTDTQYF

d_gene: TRBD1
abundance: .
v_gene: TRBV10-3
len: 14
j_gene: TRBJ1-1
CDR3nt: TGTGCCATCAGGGACGGTGTACAGGGGGCTGAAGCTTTCTTT
CDR3aa: CAIRDGVQGAEAFF

d_gene: TRBD2
abundance: .
v_gene: TRBV7-2
len: 18
j_gene: TRBJ2-2
CDR3nt: TGTGCCAGCAGCTTAATTCCGGGCGGACTAGCCAACACCGGGGAGCTGTTTTTT
CDR3aa: CASSLIPGGLANTGELFF

d_gene: .
abundance: once
v_gene: TRBV19
len: 12
j_gene: TRBJ2-5
CDR3nt: TGTGCCAGTAGTAACAGCCAAGAGACCCAGTACTTC
CDR3aa: CASSNSQETQYF

d_gene: TRBD1
abundance: once
v_gene: TRBV6-4
len: 14
j_gene: TRBJ2-3
CDR3nt: TGTGCCAGCCGGGGACAGGCTGACACAGATACGCAGTATTTT
CDR3aa: CASRGQADTDTQYF

d_gene: TRBD1
abundance: .
v_gene: TRBV30
len: 15
j_gene: TRBJ1-2
CDR3nt: TGTGCCTGGGCCCTTCTAGGACAGGCGAACTATGGCTACACCTTC
CDR3aa: CAWALLGQANYGYTF

d_gene: .
abundance: .
v_gene: TRBV12-3/TRBV12-4
len: 11
j_gene: TRBJ2-1
CDR3nt: TGTGCCAGCAGTTTATCGAGAGAGCAGTTCTTC
CDR3aa: CASSLSREQFF

d_gene: TRBD1
abundance: .
v_gene: TRBV29-1
len: 17
j_gene: TRBJ2-1
CDR3nt: TGCAGCGTTACTCGGACCGGGACAGCTATAACCTACAATGAGCAGTTCTTC
CDR3aa: CSVTRTGTAITYNEQFF

d_gene: TRBD2
abundance: .
v_gene: TRBV7-9
len: 16
j_gene: TRBJ2-1
CDR3nt: TGTGCCAGCAGCTCATTGAGCGGGGGGGAATACAATGAGCAGTTCTTC
CDR3aa: CASSSLSGGEYNEQFF

d_gene: TRBD1
abundance: .
v_gene: TRBV30
len: 16
j_gene: TRBJ1-1
CDR3nt: TGTGCCTGGAGTGTACAGGGGGGCACAATGAACACTGAAGCTTTCTTT
CDR3aa: CAWSVQGGTMNTEAFF

d_gene: TRBD1
abundance: .
v_gene: TRBV6-5
len: 15
j_gene: TRBJ2-2
CDR3nt: TGTGCCAGCAGTCTCTCCGGGACAGACACCGGGGAGCTGTTTTTT
CDR3aa: CASSLSGTDTGELFF

d_gene: TRBD1
abundance: .
v_gene: TRBV6-6
len: 16
j_gene: TRBJ2-2
CDR3nt: TGTGCCAGCAGTACTGTATGGACAGGGAGGACCGGGGAGCTGTTTTTT
CDR3aa: CASSTVWTGRTGELFF

d_gene: .
abundance: .
v_gene: TRBV7-3
len: 14
j_gene: TRBJ2-1
CDR3nt: TGTGCCAGCAGCTTACGCCCCAGCGGCGACGAGCAGTTCTTC
CDR3aa: CASSLRPSGDEQFF

d_gene: .
abundance: .
v_gene: TRBV7-2
len: 14
j_gene: TRBJ1-2
CDR3nt: TGTGCCAGCAGCTTAGTTGAGAAGAACTATGGCTACACCTTC
CDR3aa: CASSLVEKNYGYTF

d_gene: TRBD1
abundance: .
v_gene: TRBV7-9
len: 15
j_gene: TRBJ2-2
CDR3nt: TGTGCCAGCAGCACCACAGGGGCGAACACCGGGGAGCTGTTTTTT
CDR3aa: CASSTTGANTGELFF

d_gene: TRBD1
abundance: once
v_gene: TRBV6-5
len: 14
j_gene: TRBJ1-1
CDR3nt: TGTGCCAGTACGCCGGGACAGGGAAGGGGTGAAGCTTTCTTT
CDR3aa: CASTPGQGRGEAFF